This T cell receptor beta chain was observed in a study of cytomegalovirus exposure and HLA in healthy donors. The germline V gene has CDR1 ENHRY and CDR2 SYGVKD. V dropped 10 bases and J dropped 5 bases, with 14 bases sitting between them. The CDR3 has 12 residues. Study-wide results and limits: The classifier, whose performance was assessed in both the original and validation cohorts, reportedly diagnosed cytomegalovirus status with high specificity and sensitivity. The only immune exposure information that was available was CMV serostatus. In vitro assays verified that a few CMV-associated chains recognized CMV antigens specifically.

This clone was seen only a few times. The target antigen is unknown. The PCR ran on 60 Vbeta and 13 Jbeta primers. Some clones are missing from TCRdb's copy, which holds only in-frame ones; the method was immunoSEQ multiplex PCR. The sample records 170,000 or so clones, around three quarters being singletons. The sequenced sample consisted of PBMCs. This chain links TRBV10-3 with TRBJ1-1; a weak D match, TRBD1 (5 bases). This TCR was sampled from a woman aged 50 to 60 in good health and CMV-seropositive. For the CDR3, the DNA is TGTGCCAGCCGACTGGGGGGAACTGAAGCTTTCTTT. The encoded protein is CASRLGGTEAFF.